The rows below give T cell receptor beta chains drawn from one sample of a study of T cell repertoires in cytomegalovirus infection. What these receptors recognize is not known. TCRdb passed the reads through MiXCR, listing each CDR3 protein once. The sample contains 700,000 to 900,000 distinct CDR3 sequences, almost 30% of which appear only once. The sample in question was cultured CD8+ T cells from PBMCs, obtained from culture after CMV antigen stimulation. These receptors originate from a human donor in good health (CMV status not recorded). Some clones in this sample may be carry-over from other donors' samples. CDR3s include the opening cysteine and the closing phenylalanine or tryptophan. Each record gives: D gene, J gene, clone size, V gene, CDR3 protein, CDR3 DNA. The D gene is left open where the match is weak. Some rows have no size entry. The others give once, few or many, or a class for an expanded clone.

TRBD1 | TRBJ1-1 | NA | TRBV5-1 | CASSLYRGASTEAFF | TGCGCCAGCAGCCTATACAGGGGGGCGTCGACTGAAGCTTTCTTT
NA | TRBJ2-1 | few | TRBV29-1 | CSVEGGAYNEQFF | TGCAGCGTTGAAGGGGGAGCATACAATGAGCAGTTCTTC
NA | TRBJ1-1 | NA | TRBV9 | CASSPRGREDMNTEAFF | TGTGCCAGCAGCCCAAGGGGTAGGGAGGACATGAACACTGAAGCTTTCTTT
NA | TRBJ2-3 | NA | TRBV7-6 | CASSLDGTDLTSTDTQYF | TGTGCCAGCAGCTTAGACGGGACCGACCTTACTAGCACAGATACGCAGTATTTT
NA | TRBJ2-7 | NA | TRBV10-2 | CASSAVVTEQYF | TGCGCCAGCAGTGCGGTCGTAACCGAGCAGTACTTC
NA | TRBJ2-2 | NA | TRBV4-3 | CASSDGSRDGGELFF | TGCGCCAGCAGTGACGGATCCAGGGACGGCGGGGAGCTGTTTTTT
NA | TRBJ1-4 | few | TRBV7-9 | CASSSYREGSNEKLFF | TGTGCCAGCAGCTCGTACAGGGAAGGCAGTAATGAAAAACTGTTTTTT
NA | TRBJ1-1 | many | TRBV7-2 | CASSLASGVEAFF | TGTGCCAGCAGCTTAGCGAGTGGGGTTGAAGCTTTCTTT
TRBD2 | TRBJ2-7 | few | TRBV5-1 | CASSLGGSNYEQYF | TGCGCCAGCAGCCTCGGGGGGAGCAACTACGAGCAGTACTTC
NA | TRBJ1-1 | NA | TRBV7-9 | CASSREEGDTEAFF | TGTGCCAGCTCACGAGAGGAGGGTGACACTGAAGCTTTCTTT
TRBD1 | TRBJ1-5 | NA | TRBV19 | CASSLETGPRPQHF | TGTGCCAGTAGTCTTGAGACAGGGCCACGGCCCCAGCATTTT
NA | TRBJ1-2 | few | TRBV19 | CASSKPYGYTF | TGTGCCAGTAGTAAACCGTATGGCTACACCTTC
NA | TRBJ1-2 | NA | TRBV27 | CASSLTANPGGGYGYTF | TGTGCCAGCAGTTTAACTGCTAACCCGGGGGGAGGCTATGGCTACACCTTC
NA | TRBJ1-2 | few | TRBV20-1 | CSARDRNRAGGYTF | TGCAGTGCTAGAGATAGAAACAGGGCGGGTGGCTACACCTTC
NA | TRBJ2-7 | few | TRBV7-9 | CASSVGLSDRLEQYF | TGTGCCAGCAGCGTAGGGCTTTCGGATCGGCTCGAGCAGTACTTC
NA | TRBJ2-3 | once | TRBV27 | CASSGGGADTQYF | TGTGCCAGCAGTGGGGGGGGGGCCGATACGCAGTATTTT
NA | TRBJ1-5 | NA | TRBV28 | CASSLVYGYQPQHF | TGTGCCAGCAGTTTAGTCTATGGGTATCAGCCCCAGCATTTT
NA | TRBJ1-5 | few | TRBV6-6 | CASSMGRTGKPQHF | TGTGCCAGCAGCATGGGGAGGACTGGTAAGCCCCAGCATTTT
TRBD1 | TRBJ1-5 | few | TRBV7-9 | CASSQQGISNQPQHF | TGTGCCAGCAGCCAACAGGGGATATCCAATCAGCCCCAGCATTTT
TRBD1 | TRBJ2-3 | NA | TRBV27 | CASSRQGASSTDTQYF | TGTGCCAGCAGTCGACAGGGGGCCTCGAGCACAGATACGCAGTATTTT
NA | TRBJ2-2 | NA | TRBV25-1 | CASRVAGELFF | TGTGCCAGCAGGGTCGCGGGGGAGCTGTTTTTT
NA | TRBJ2-2 | many | TRBV7-9 | CASSSPRTPRSNTGELFF | TGTGCCAGCAGCTCGCCTCGTACGCCAAGATCGAACACCGGGGAGCTGTTTTTT
TRBD1 | TRBJ2-7 | NA | TRBV5-5 | CASSLGPGQGKYEQYF | TGTGCCAGCAGCTTGGGGCCGGGACAGGGAAAGTACGAGCAGTACTTC
TRBD2 | TRBJ2-7 | few | TRBV19 | CASSSGLAGGSYEQYF | TGTGCCAGTAGCTCCGGACTAGCGGGGGGGTCCTACGAGCAGTACTTC
NA | TRBJ1-5 | many | TRBV7-2 | CASSPEFGFNQPQHF | TGTGCCAGCAGCCCCGAGTTCGGATTCAATCAGCCCCAGCATTTT
TRBD2 | TRBJ2-3 | NA | TRBV19 | CARIWGERGNTDTQYF | TGTGCCAGGATTTGGGGAGAGCGGGGGAACACAGATACGCAGTATTTT